These T cell receptor beta chains were read from a single sample in a study of blood T cell repertoires in COVID-19. Libraries were prepared by immunoSEQ multiplex PCR; TCRdb keeps only in-frame clonotypes and omits some of them. This sample has 250,000 to 400,000 clones, with around 87% found just once. The material sequenced was PBMCs or T cells enriched from blood (not recorded which). All receptors derive from a woman aged 25 to 39 who had recovered from COVID-19. Each CDR3 is given with its conserved first and last residue. A D gene is named only where the DNA matches it firmly. Not every row has a clone size; where given, it reads once, few, many or a size class.

>TRBV11-2|14|NA|NA|TRBJ1-2
CASSLAGKDYGYTF
TGTGCCAGCAGCTTAGCAGGGAAAGACTATGGCTACACCTTC
>TRBV9|16|once|TRBD2|TRBJ2-2
CASSPRLAGGLGELFF
TGTGCCAGCAGCCCTCGACTAGCGGGGGGGCTCGGGGAGCTGTTTTTT
>TRBV5-6|16|NA|TRBD1|TRBJ2-7
CASTSLGQGASYEQYF
TGTGCCAGCACCTCCCTCGGACAGGGGGCTTCCTACGAGCAGTACTTC
>TRBV7-3|13|NA|TRBD1|TRBJ2-3
CASSLNRGDTQYF
TGTGCCAGCAGCTTAAACAGGGGCGATACGCAGTATTTT
>TRBV7-9|16|NA|TRBD2|TRBJ2-1
CASSSGLAGAYNEQFF
TGTGCCAGCAGCTCGGGACTAGCGGGGGCCTACAATGAGCAGTTCTTC
>TRBV11-3|15|NA|NA|TRBJ2-1
CASSLGRGPWGEQFF
TGTGCCAGCAGCTTGGGCAGGGGCCCATGGGGTGAGCAGTTCTTC
>TRBV5-4|16|NA|NA|TRBJ1-1
CASSLVRTERNTEAFF
TGTGCCAGCAGCTTGGTGAGGACAGAAAGGAACACTGAAGCTTTCTTT
>TRBV7-6|15|NA|TRBD2|TRBJ2-1
CASSKGLAGGSEQFF
TGTGCCAGCAGCAAGGGACTAGCGGGGGGGAGTGAGCAGTTCTTC
>TRBV5-1|13|NA|NA|TRBJ1-4
CASSTSTPGKLFF
TGCGCCAGCAGCACTTCCACCCCCGGGAAACTGTTTTTT
>TRBV19|15|NA|NA|TRBJ1-2
CASSMFGGSNYGYTF
TGTGCCAGTAGTATGTTCGGCGGTTCTAACTATGGCTACACCTTC
>TRBV5-6|18|NA|NA|TRBJ1-2
CASSLIGGLRAISYGYTF
TGTGCCAGCAGCTTGATCGGAGGGCTAAGGGCTATTAGCTATGGCTACACCTTC
>TRBV5-1|16|NA|NA|TRBJ1-1
CASSLPRDTLNTEAFF
TGCGCCAGCAGCTTGCCCCGGGACACCTTGAACACTGAAGCTTTCTTT
>TRBV5-1|17|NA|TRBD1|TRBJ2-2
CASSLGVTGGYTGELFF
TGCGCCAGCAGCTTGGGTGTGACAGGGGGCTACACCGGGGAGCTGTTTTTT
>TRBV30|14|NA|TRBD2|TRBJ2-4
CAWSDGGALDIQYF
TGTGCCTGGAGTGACGGGGGGGCGTTGGACATTCAGTACTTC
>TRBV30|15|NA|NA|TRBJ2-1
CAWIQTRGTYNEQFF
TGTGCCTGGATCCAAACACGGGGGACCTACAATGAGCAGTTCTTC
>TRBV7-9|15|NA|TRBD1|TRBJ1-2
CASSDGQGLLRGYTF
TGTGCCAGCAGCGATGGACAGGGGCTACTAAGAGGCTACACCTTC
>TRBV29-1|11|NA|TRBD1|TRBJ2-1
CSVRDRMILVF
TGCAGCGTTCGGGACAGGATGATTCTAGTCTTC
>TRBV19|15|NA|TRBD1|TRBJ1-2
CASTLLRGLEYGYTF
TGTGCCAGTACCCTACTGAGGGGGCTGGAATATGGCTACACCTTC
>TRBV5-6|15|NA|TRBD2|TRBJ2-5
CASSPLAGGGETQYF
TGTGCCAGCAGCCCACTAGCGGGGGGCGGAGAGACCCAGTACTTC
>TRBV9|16|NA|NA|TRBJ1-4
CASSGVDEARIEKLFF
TGTGCCAGCAGCGGGGTTGATGAGGCAAGAATCGAAAAACTGTTTTTT
>TRBV19|15|NA|NA|TRBJ1-6
CASTQSGRGGSPLHF
TGTGCCAGTACCCAATCGGGAAGGGGAGGTTCACCCCTCCACTTT
>TRBV27|18|NA|TRBD1|TRBJ1-2
CASSSLKRGPNSNYGYTF
TGTGCCAGCAGTTCGCTAAAAAGGGGGCCCAACTCTAACTATGGCTACACCTTC
>TRBV7-9|16|NA|TRBD1|TRBJ2-3
CASSSWTGMSTDTQYF
TGTGCCAGCAGCTCTTGGACAGGGATGAGCACAGATACGCAGTATTTT
>TRBV28|16|NA|NA|TRBJ1-2
CASSLSSGGLTYGYTF
TGTGCCAGCAGTTTATCTTCCGGTGGGCTAACCTATGGCTACACCTTC
>TRBV7-3|17|NA|TRBD2|TRBJ2-3
CASSPTGTSGGTDTQYF
TGTGCCAGCAGCCCTACTGGGACTAGCGGGGGCACAGATACGCAGTATTTT
>TRBV5-4|14|NA|NA|TRBJ1-2
CASRVQGAPYGYTF
TGTGCCAGCAGAGTACAGGGAGCCCCTTATGGCTACACCTTC
>TRBV3-1/TRBV3-2|13|NA|NA|TRBJ1-1
CASRYTGNTEAFF
TGTGCCAGCAGATACACAGGGAACACTGAAGCTTTCTTT
>TRBV4-2|15|few|TRBD1|TRBJ1-4
CASSHDRDRGDGLFF
TGTGCCAGCAGCCATGACCGGGACAGGGGAGACGGACTGTTTTTT
>TRBV2|15|once|NA|TRBJ1-2
CASSEGRGRDYGYTF
TGTGCCAGCAGTGAAGGCAGGGGAAGAGACTATGGCTACACCTTC
>TRBV28|16|NA|NA|TRBJ1-4
CASSPAPGFDDEKLFF
TGTGCCAGCAGCCCCGCCCCAGGGTTCGATGATGAAAAACTGTTTTTT
>TRBV15|15|NA|NA|TRBJ1-2
CATSLLKGAHYGYTF
TGTGCCACCAGTTTGCTGAAAGGGGCCCACTATGGCTACACCTTC
>TRBV25-1|14|NA|TRBD2|TRBJ2-5
CASSEPAGSETQYF
TGTGCCAGCAGTGAACCAGCGGGGTCTGAGACCCAGTACTTC
>TRBV29-1|14|NA|NA|TRBJ1-2
CSVGRILSDYGYTF
TGCAGCGTTGGCAGGATCCTTTCGGACTATGGCTACACCTTC
>TRBV29-1|14|NA|NA|TRBJ1-2
CSVEAAGFNYGYTF
TGCAGCGTTGAAGCGGCAGGGTTCAACTATGGCTACACCTTC
>TRBV4-1|13|NA|NA|TRBJ1-2
CASSRTVVYGYTF
TGCGCCAGCAGCCGCACAGTCGTCTATGGCTACACCTTC
>TRBV9|14|NA|NA|TRBJ1-6
CASSVGPNNSPLHF
TGTGCCAGCAGCGTAGGGCCAAATAATTCACCCCTCCACTTT
>TRBV13|17|NA|TRBD1|TRBJ1-2
CASSLAGTGMTDYGYTF
TGTGCCAGCAGCTTAGCAGGGACAGGGATGACGGACTATGGCTACACCTTC
>TRBV25-1|17|NA|TRBD1|TRBJ2-3
CASSEYFTGDSTDTQYF
TGTGCCAGCAGTGAATACTTCACAGGGGATTCCACAGATACGCAGTATTTT
>TRBV19|13|NA|TRBD1|TRBJ1-2
CASGQVPNYGYTF
TGTGCCAGTGGACAGGTGCCTAACTATGGCTACACCTTC
>TRBV30|11|NA|TRBD1|TRBJ1-1
CAWRRDSTAFF
TGTGCCTGGAGGCGGGACAGTACGGCTTTCTTT
>TRBV6-1|15|NA|NA|TRBJ1-5
CASSEGSYSNQPQHF
TGTGCCAGCAGTGAAGGGAGCTATAGCAATCAGCCCCAGCATTTT
>TRBV5-5|14|NA|NA|TRBJ1-1
CASSPQGGWTEAFF
TGTGCCAGCAGCCCGCAGGGTGGATGGACTGAAGCTTTCTTT
>TRBV10-3|13|NA|NA|TRBJ2-3
CAISETRTDTQYF
TGTGCCATCAGTGAGACTCGCACAGATACGCAGTATTTT
>TRBV24-1|15|NA|TRBD1|TRBJ2-1
CATSDSGQAENEQFF
TGTGCCACCAGTGATTCCGGACAGGCCGAGAATGAGCAGTTCTTC
>TRBV7-8|15|NA|TRBD1|TRBJ2-3
CASSRDRPFTDTQYF
TGTGCCAGCAGCAGGGACAGGCCGTTCACAGATACGCAGTATTTT
>TRBV18|15|NA|NA|TRBJ1-1
CASSFQQGVNTEAFF
TGTGCCAGCTCATTCCAACAGGGAGTGAACACTGAAGCTTTCTTT
>TRBV6-5|15|few|TRBD1|TRBJ1-6
CASSPGQGFNSPLHF
TGTGCCAGCAGTCCGGGACAGGGATTTAATTCACCCCTCCACTTT
>TRBV29-1|12|few|NA|TRBJ1-4
CSVESGPEKLFF
TGCAGCGTTGAATCGGGTCCTGAAAAACTGTTTTTT